The sequence of this T cell receptor beta chain was determined in a study of T cell responses to AZD1222 COVID-19 vaccine. The length of the CDR3 is 15 residues. The V end lost 0 bases, the J end lost 0 bases, and 6 bases lay between the germline ends. CDR1 is SGHAT, CDR2 FQDESV, per germline (reference sequence). Repertoires were generated with immunoSEQ multiplex PCR, while TCRdb's copy carries only in-frame clones and drops some. The table has approximately 94,000 clones, around 89% seen once. This chain connects TRBV11-1 to TRBJ2-1; possibly TRBD1 or TRBD2 for D (5 bases each). The material sequenced was peripheral blood, taken on day 0 of AZD1222 vaccination. The source of this sequence is an adult in good health. DNA for the CDR3: TGTGCCAGCAGCTTAGCGGGGGTCTCCTACAATGAGCAGTTCTTC. Translated: CASSLAGVSYNEQFF.